The 29 T cell receptor beta chains reported below all come from one sample, sequenced in a study of tumor and adjacent non-tumor tissue in lung cancer. The template was RNA from unsorted bulk tissue. This non-tumor lung sample came from over 3 cm beyond the tumor edge. TCRbeta libraries were built with three rounds of nested PCR, modified from ARM-PCR. TCRdb ran MiXCR on the multiplex PCR reads and lists one entry per CDR3 protein. In the table there are some 73,000 distinct CDR3 sequences, approximately 81% of which are singletons. Sequenced input: distant non-tumor lung tissue. The receptor set was obtained from a man in his fifties or sixties with non-small cell lung cancer.

The rearrangement uses TRBV11-3 and TRBJ2-1, with D uncertain. Germline assignment: CDR1 SGHNT and CDR2 YENEEA. V lost 3 bases and J 9 bases, leaving 6 bases between the germline ends. The CDR3 loop spans 11 amino acids. CDR3 region: CASSFAGEQFF. CDR3 nucleotide sequence: TGTGCCAGCAGCTTTGCAGGTGAGCAGTTCTTC.

Concerning this clonotype itself: The conserved closing phenylalanine or tryptophan is absent in this CDR3, likely reflecting a read error. This sequence joins TRBV11-2 and TRBJ1-5, with a tentative D call TRBD1 (5 bases). Germline CDR1 is SGHAT and CDR2 is FQNNGV. The CDR3 loop spans 15 amino acids. CDR3 in DNA: TGTGCTAGCAGCACCGGACACGATAGTAACCAGCCCCAGCATTGT. This codes for CASSTGHDSNQPQHC.

This clonotype was counted only a few times. V is TRBV28 and J is TRBJ1-5, with D hard to call. The CDR3 is made up of 17 amino acids. Germline V gives CDR1 MDHEN, CDR2 SYDVKM. Trimming removed 1 base from V and 9 bases from J, with 22 bases in between. The CDR3: CASSLFYMGKWGPPQHF. Here the CDR3 DNA reads TGTGCCAGCAGTTTATTTTACATGGGGAAATGGGGTCCGCCCCAGCATTTT.

This sequence joins TRBV4-3 and TRBJ2-7, with TRBD1 matching 9 bases. This CDR3 is built from 17 residues. CDR1 and CDR2 from the germline V gene are LGHNA and YSLEER. CDR3: CTGSQGIRTGAAYEQYF. The CDR3, as DNA: TGCACCGGCAGCCAAGGAATCAGGACAGGGGCTGCCTACGAGCAGTACTTC.

This clonotype was seen more than once but under ten times. The CDR3 carries no conserved terminal phenylalanine or tryptophan, so it likely arises from a read error. The chain links TRBV12-3 or TRBV12-4 to TRBJ2-7, with unresolved D. Deletions cut 0 bases from V and 2 bases from J, with 8 bases between. The CDR3 spans 14 residues. CDR3 protein: CASSLAGLAYEQYL. CDR3 nucleotides: TGTGCCAGCAGTTTAGCTGGCCTGGCCTACGAGCAGTACCTC.

A word on this clonotype: At one end, the junction sequence differs from germline, possibly due to a read error. V and J are TRBV20-1 and TRBJ1-1; weak D call: TRBD1 (6 bases). Germline assignment: CDR1 DFQATT and CDR2 SNEGSKA (reference sequence). The CDR3 covers 15 residues. The CDR3 here is CSVRGWRGVNTEAFF. The CDR3 nucleotides read TGCAGTGTTAGAGGTTGGAGGGGGGTGAACACTGAAGCTTTCTTT.

Details on this clonotype: This may come from a read error, since a much larger clone is one base off. The chain couples TRBV29-1 to TRBJ2-3; possible D gene TRBD2, 6 bases. The germline V gene has CDR1 SQVTM and CDR2 ANQGSEA. CDR3 length equals 11 residues. The CDR3, as DNA: TGCAACATTTGGGGGGCAGATACGCAGTATTTT. Translation: CNIWGADTQYF.

In its sample, this clonotype was seen a few times. Since the CDR3 does not end with the conserved phenylalanine or tryptophan, this likely comes from a read error. This chain's CDR3 is CASSAAGVRTEQYL. CDR3 in DNA: TGTGCCAGCAGCGCCGCGGGTGTCAGAACCGAGCAGTACTTA. The chain joins TRBV12-3 or TRBV12-4 to TRBJ2-7, with D possibly matching TRBD2 (5 bases). V lost 6 bases, J lost 6 bases, and 18 bases lay in between. The CDR3 totals 14 residues.

On this clonotype itself: A read error may be the cause here, since a much bigger clone is one base away. The chain joins TRBV11-3 to TRBJ2-5, with D possibly TRBD1 on 5 matching bases. Germline V CDR1 and CDR2: SGHNT, YENEEA. This CDR3 has 14 amino acids. CDR3 nucleotides: TGTGCCAGCAGCAAAACGGACAAGGAAGAGACCCAGCACTTC. Its protein product is CASSKTDKEETQHF.

Concerning this clonotype itself: A junction end diverges from the germline sequence, so it may reflect a read error. The chain employs TRBV7-7 and TRBJ2-7, with 7 bases aligning to TRBD1. The CDR3 is 13 amino acids. Germline V CDR1 and CDR2: SSHAT, FNYEAQ (reference sequence). The CDR3 protein is CASSLTGQGEQYF. DNA of the CDR3: TGTGCTAGCAGCTTGACAGGGCAAGGCGAGCAGTACTTC.

This clonotype was detected only once. One end of the junction fails to match germline, which may point to a read error. The chain is built from TRBV11-2 and TRBJ2-2; no clear D. The CDR3 is made up of 13 amino acids. CDR1 is SGHAT and CDR2 is FQNNGV in the germline V gene. This chain's CDR3 is CANSFQRTVELFF. CDR3 nucleotides: TGTGCCAACAGCTTTCAGCGCACCGTGGAGCTGTTTTTT.

V is TRBV6-1 and J is TRBJ1-2; no clear D. The germline V and J ends were trimmed by 6 bases and 6 bases, with 11 bases remaining between them. The CDR3 extends over 12 amino acids. Per germline, CDR1 MNHNS and CDR2 SASEGT. The CDR3 bases are TGTGCCAGCAGGCGGGCAAGCCATGGCTACACCTTC. It is translated as CASRRASHGYTF.

Comments on this clonotype: The junction does not match germline at one end; this may be a read error. The genes are TRBV6-5 and TRBJ1-5; D gene unclear. The CDR3 consists of 15 residues. The germline CDR1 and CDR2 sequences are MNHEY and SVGAGI. CDR3 in amino acids: CTSSYLLGSNQPQHF. As DNA, the CDR3 is TGTACCAGCAGTTACCTACTGGGAAGCAATCAGCCCCAGCACTTT.

On this clonotype itself: One end of the junction varies from germline; a read error may be responsible. This chain joins TRBV11-1 and TRBJ2-5; 9 bases agree with TRBD1. There are 17 residues in the CDR3. The germline V gene has CDR1 SGHAT and CDR2 FQDESV (reference sequence). The CDR3 nucleotides are TGTGCTAGCAGCTTGGCAACAGGGGGCTTTTACCAAGAGACCCAGTACTTC. Residues: CASSLATGGFYQETQYF.

A note on this clonotype: At one of its ends the junction is not consistent with the germline gene, which may arise from a read error. The rearrangement uses TRBV29-1 and TRBJ1-1, with D uncertain. CDR3 length: 13 residues. In germline, CDR1 is SQVTM, CDR2 ANQGSEA. The CDR3 DNA is TGCATCACCAAGATAGAGGATAACATTGAAGCTTTCTTT. This encodes CITKIEDNIEAFF.

As regards this clonotype: A much larger clone lies a single base off, so this may be a read error. The rearrangement links TRBV7-9 to TRBJ2-1, with 8 bases fitting TRBD1. Unmatched junction bases numbered 3, after V lost 1 base and J lost 7 bases. This CDR3 comprises 14 residues. Looked up from germline, CDR1 is SEHNR and CDR2 is FQNEAQ (reference sequence). The DNA for the CDR3 is TGTGCCAGCAGCTTAGACACAGGGGGAAATGAGCAGTTCTTC. It encodes CASSLDTGGNEQFF.

In regard to this clonotype: One end of the junction fails to match germline, which may point to a read error. The rearrangement uses TRBV28 and TRBJ1-1; a weak D match, TRBD1 (6 bases). CDR3 length equals 13 residues. Germline V lookup: CDR1 MDHEN, CDR2 SYDVKM. CDR3 region: CASSSGQRGEAFF. CDR3 in DNA: TGTGCCAGCAGTTCAGGACAGCGAGGGGAAGCGTTCTTT.

As to this clonotype: One base away lies a much larger clone, so this may be a sequencing read error. The gene calls are TRBV12-3 or TRBV12-4 and TRBJ1-5; weak D call: TRBD1 (5 bases). The CDR3 spans 14 residues. The CDR3 coding sequence is TGTACCAGCAGTTTACCCTCGCCGGGGACGCCCCAGCATTTT. It encodes CTSSLPSPGTPQHF.

A note on this clonotype: Because it lacks the conserved phenylalanine or tryptophan at the end, this CDR3 is likely a read error. The chain employs TRBV20-1 and TRBJ1-5; D call uncertain. V lost 3 bases and J lost 0, with 12 bases in between. The length of the CDR3 is 15 residues. CDR1 is DFQATT and CDR2 is SNEGSKA in the germline V gene (reference sequence). CDR3 coding DNA: TGCAGTGCTAGGAGGCCAGGTCATAGCAATCAGCCCCAGCATTAT. Translated: CSARRPGHSNQPQHY.

The rearrangement joins TRBV6-6 to TRBJ2-1, with 7 bases that match TRBD1. Germline assignment: CDR1 MNHNY and CDR2 SVGAGI (reference sequence). With 4 bases clipped from V and 6 bases from J, the junction kept 9 bases outside the gene matches. The CDR3 sequence is 15 residues long. CDR3 nucleotide sequence: TGTGCCAGCAGTTGGGGTGAGGGGGCCTTCAATGAGCAGTTCTTC. Encoded protein: CASSWGEGAFNEQFF.

Comments on this clonotype: An end of the junction differs from the germline gene, which may be a read error. V gene TRBV6-1 combines with J gene TRBJ1-1, with unresolved D. Germline CDR1 MNHNS, CDR2 SASEGT. This CDR3 has 15 residues. The DNA of the CDR3 is TGTACCAGTAGTGAATGGGGTGTCAGAAACACTGAAGCTTTCTTT. Its translation: CTSSEWGVRNTEAFF.

This clonotype was found a few times. A much larger clone is a single base away; this may be a read error. J is TRBJ2-7 and V is TRBV29-1; 7 bases match TRBD2. The CDR3 runs 13 residues. The germline V gene encodes CDR1 SQVTM and CDR2 ANQGSEA. V shed 6 bases and J 11 bases; nucleotides not matched to a gene: 16. In DNA form, the CDR3 reads TGCAGCGTGCGCCATAGCGGGTCGCTAGGGGAGTACTTC. Its protein product is CSVRHSGSLGEYF.

As for this clonotype: One junction end does not reproduce the germline sequence, and a read error may be involved. CDR3: CAISFRQCGAETQYF. CDR3 bases: TGTGCCATCAGCTTTCGACAGTGTGGCGCGGAGACCCAGTACTTC. The rearrangement links TRBV7-3 to TRBJ2-5; D may be TRBD1 (5 bases). The germline CDR1 and CDR2 sequences are SGHTA and FQGTGA. This CDR3 has 15 residues.

The V gene is TRBV11-2, the J gene TRBJ1-1, with D maybe TRBD1 (5 bases). In germline, CDR1 is SGHAT, CDR2 FQNNGV. Trimming took 1 base from V and 7 from J, leaving 13 bases between them. This CDR3 comprises 14 residues. Written as DNA, the CDR3 is TGTGCCAGCAGCTTAGTCCCGAGGGGCAGTGAAGCTTTCTTT. Translating it yields CASSLVPRGSEAFF.

In its sample, this clonotype was seen a few times. A much larger clone is a single base away; this may be a read error. The J gene is TRBJ1-1, the V gene TRBV5-4; possible D gene TRBD1, 6 bases. Germline V gene data show CDR1 as SGHNT and CDR2 as YYREEE (reference sequence). The CDR3 contains 14 residues. The CDR3 DNA reads as TGTGCCAGCAGCGCGGGACATCCGAACGCTGAAGCTTTCTTT. Translated: CASSAGHPNAEAFF.

About this clonotype itself: A read error may be the cause here, since a much bigger clone is one base away. The rearrangement uses TRBV6-1 and TRBJ1-5; the match to TRBD1 covers 8 bases. Judging by the DNA end, TRBJ2-3 fits better; the J call may be wrong. The CDR3 spans 15 residues. Per the germline V gene, CDR1 is MNHNS and CDR2 is SASEGT. The CDR3 spells CASTAQGARNQPQYF. The CDR3 region has the DNA TGTGCCAGCACCGCGCAGGGGGCGCGAAATCAGCCCCAGTATTTT.

This clonotype has just a few counts. A much larger clone is a single base away; this may be a read error. The J gene is TRBJ1-1, the V gene TRBV20-1; 7 bases are shared with TRBD1. Looked up from germline, CDR1 is DFQATT and CDR2 is SNEGSKA (reference sequence). This CDR3 has 14 residues. Losses at the gene ends were 3 bases for V and 1 base for J; bases not matched to a gene: 5. The CDR3 region has the DNA TGCAGTGCTAGGGCGGGACAGCCGAACACTGAAGCTTTCTTT. Amino acid sequence: CSARAGQPNTEAFF.

This clonotype was observed at least ten times. V is TRBV12-3 or TRBV12-4 and J is TRBJ1-1, with D tentatively TRBD1 (5 bases). The CDR3 runs to 14 residues. The V gene lost 5 bases and the J gene lost 0 bases, with 10 bases spanning the gap. CDR3 sequence: CASSHRRVNTEAFF. DNA for the CDR3: TGTGCCAGCAGTCACCGCAGGGTGAACACTGAAGCTTTCTTT.

As to this clonotype: A read error may account for a junction end that differs from germline. This chain connects TRBV11-2 to TRBJ2-5; TRBD1 matches 8 bases. CDR3 length: 14 residues. The germline V gene encodes CDR1 SGHAT and CDR2 FQNNGV. CDR3 nucleotide sequence: TGTGCCAACAGCTCCGGACAGGGTCTGGAGACCCAGTACTTT. Translating gives CANSSGQGLETQYF.